The 30 T cell receptor beta chains reported below all come from one sample, sequenced in a study of metastatic and nonmetastatic thyroid tumors (dated by TCRdb to about 2020). Library method: PCR. Sequencing was carried out with an Illumina HiSeq 4000. Using fastp at Q25 and MiXCR, TCRdb reprocessed the public reads and kept productive beta chains. In all, the sample holds 20,000 to 25,000 clones, and roughly 15% of those were seen once. 10% of the sample goes to the ten largest clones. Before undergoing thyroid surgery, none of the patients had been given any kind of treatment. The source material was tumor tissue. The receptors originated from a female donor with papillary thyroid cancer or a benign thyroid nodule (not recorded which). Some clones in this sample may be carry-over from other donors' samples.

This clone was seen many times. This sample includes further DNA sequences coding for the same CDR3. The chain links TRBV20-1 to TRBJ2-1; either TRBD1 or TRBD2 may supply D (5 bases each). The CDR3 contains 14 residues. Germline CDR1 and CDR2: DFQATT and SNEGSKA (reference sequence). V was clipped by 4 bases and J by 8 bases, with 18 bases between them. This CDR3 is CSAIRDPLRDEQFF. CDR3 in DNA: TGCAGTGCTATCCGGGACCCGCTTAGGGATGAGCAGTTCTTC.

V usage is TRBV20-1 and J usage is TRBJ2-3; D ambiguous. V gave up 4 bases and J gave up 3 bases, with 17 bases separating them. The CDR3 consists of 15 residues. Germline V gives CDR1 DFQATT, CDR2 SNEGSKA (reference sequence). DNA of the CDR3: TGCAGTGCTACGGGTGGGCCTACGAGAACAGATACGCAGTATTTT. Amino acid sequence: CSATGGPTRTDTQYF.

This clone was found many times. The J gene is TRBJ2-7, the V gene TRBV19; D is unclear. The CDR3 has 17 amino acids. CDR1 is LNHDA, CDR2 SQIVND, per germline (reference sequence). Deletions cut 5 bases from V and 0 bases from J, with 20 bases between. CDR3 region: CASSGIGDLSFSYEQYF. CDR3 DNA: TGTGCCAGTAGTGGTATCGGAGACCTCTCCTTCTCCTACGAGCAGTACTTC.

This clone was observed at least ten times. V and J are TRBV5-8 and TRBJ1-6; a possible D gene is TRBD1 (5 bases). From germline, CDR1 is SGHTS and CDR2 YDEGEE. The CDR3 runs to 14 residues. Trimming shortened V by 3 bases and J by 4 bases, and 8 bases separated the two germline ends. The CDR3 spells CASSWGRYNSPLHF. Here the CDR3 DNA reads TGTGCCAGCAGCTGGGGACGGTATAATTCACCCCTCCACTTT.

The table lists this clone with many counts. V gene TRBV19 combines with J gene TRBJ2-2; D may match TRBD1 or TRBD2 (5 bases each). The CDR3 runs 14 residues. The ends were cut back, 4 bases at V and 6 bases at J, with 12 bases in the middle. The V gene's germline CDR1 is LNHDA and CDR2 SQIVND (reference sequence). CDR3 bases: TGTGCCAGTAGTACCCCGGGGCAGCCCGGGGAGCTGTTTTTT. Translating it yields CASSTPGQPGELFF.

This clone was found a few times. This may arise from a read error, as a much more abundant clone is one base away. The rearrangement joins TRBV27 to TRBJ2-1; 8 bases fit TRBD1. The CDR3 runs 16 residues. CDR1 MNHEY and CDR2 SMNVEV come from the germline V gene (reference sequence). This CDR3 reads CSSSRCRTGTYNEQFF. The DNA for the CDR3 is TGTTCCAGCAGTAGATGCCGGACAGGGACTTACAATGAGCAGTTCTTC.

About this clone itself: A much bigger clone sits one base away, suggesting this may be a read error. This sequence joins TRBV10-2 and TRBJ1-2; D is undetermined. CDR1 WSHSY and CDR2 SAAADI come from the germline V gene. The CDR3 length is 12 residues. CDR3 loop: CSSTDGYYGYTF. The CDR3, as DNA: TGCTCCAGCACCGACGGCTACTATGGCTACACCTTC.

Notes on this clone: At one end, the junction sequence differs from germline, possibly due to a read error. The CDR3 sequence: CASSYGTNTGAFF. CDR3 nucleotides: TGTGCCAGCAGTTACGGCACGAACACTGGAGCTTTCTTT. The gene calls are TRBV6-5 and TRBJ1-1, with D unclear. CDR3 size: 13 residues. CDR1 and CDR2 (germline): MNHEY, SVGAGI.

Comment on this clone: A much larger clone lies a single base off, so this may be a read error. This likely comes from a read error, as the CDR3 has no conserved phenylalanine or tryptophan at its end. This chain uses TRBV20-1 with TRBJ2-7; 8 bases are a match to TRBD2. The ends lost 5 bases at V and 3 bases at J; junction bases unmatched: 9. Germline values: CDR1 DFQATT, CDR2 SNEGSKA (reference sequence). The CDR3 extends over 14 amino acids. DNA of the CDR3: TGCAGTGCTCCCGGGACTAGAGGGGACTACGAGCAGTACCTC. Amino acid sequence: CSAPGTRGDYEQYL.

This clone was recorded many times. V gene TRBV20-1 combines with J gene TRBJ2-3; 15 bases are a match to TRBD2. Trimming took 6 bases from V and 6 from J; bases not matched to a gene: 7. The CDR3 runs to 15 residues. CDR1 is DFQATT, CDR2 SNEGSKA, per germline (reference sequence). CDR3 nucleotide sequence: TGCAGTGCCCCGAGGGGACTAGCGGGAGGTGATACGCAGTATTTT. Translating it yields CSAPRGLAGGDTQYF.

This clone has ten or more counts. The chain uses TRBV7-2 and TRBJ2-7; D is perhaps TRBD2 (6 bases). Germline V gives CDR1 SGHTA, CDR2 FQGNSA. The ends were cut back, 4 bases at V and 0 bases at J, with 10 bases in the middle. This CDR3 region has 14 residues. The DNA for the CDR3 is TGTGCCAGCAGCTCTGCGGGAAACTCCTACGAGCAGTACTTC. This gives the protein CASSSAGNSYEQYF.

This clone came up many times. The chain is built from TRBV20-1 and TRBJ2-7, with TRBD2 as a possible D gene (6 bases). The CDR3 has 11 residues. The V gene lost 5 bases and the J gene lost 3 bases, with 8 bases spanning the gap. Germline V gene sequence: CDR1 DFQATT, CDR2 SNEGSKA (reference sequence). The CDR3 sequence: CSAGGDYEQYF. CDR3 coding DNA: TGCAGTGCTGGAGGGGACTACGAGCAGTACTTC.

J is TRBJ1-1 and V is TRBV30; no clear D gene. Germline lookup yields CDR1 GTSNPN and CDR2 SVGIG (reference sequence). The germline V and J ends were trimmed by 1 base and 3 bases, with 15 bases remaining between them. The CDR3 length is 15 residues. The CDR3 bases are TGTGCCTGGAGTGCCGCTTTCGGGGTGTACACTGAAGCTTTCTTT. This encodes CAWSAAFGVYTEAFF.

There are many counts of this clone. The V and J genes are TRBV6-1 and TRBJ1-2; 7 nucleotides align to TRBD1. Germline V CDR1 and CDR2: MNHNS, SASEGT. This CDR3 region has 14 residues. Trimming cost V 5 bases and J 1 base; bases outside gene matches: 4. CDR3 DNA sequence: TGTGCCAGCAGTTTTGACAGGGTTAACTATGGCTACACCTTC. The encoded protein is CASSFDRVNYGYTF.

This clone was seen ten or more times. V usage is TRBV2 and J usage is TRBJ2-5; 9 nucleotides match TRBD2. Germline V gives CDR1 SNHLY, CDR2 FYNNEI. Losses at the gene ends were 7 bases for V and 1 base for J; bases not matched to a gene: 13. The CDR3 runs to 17 residues. The CDR3 nucleotides are TGTGCCAGCATTAGGCGGGCTAGCGGGATATTCCAAGAGACCCAGTACTTC. This encodes CASIRRASGIFQETQYF. Full variable domain (remainder filled in from reference TRBV2 and TRBJ2-5): EPEVTQTPSHQVTQMGQEVILRCVPISNHLYFYWYRQILGQKVEFLVSFYNNEISEKSEIFDDQFSVERPDGSNFTLKIRSTKLEDSAMYFCASIRRASGIFQETQYFGPGTRLLVL.

This clone was recorded at least ten times. This chain links TRBV30 with TRBJ1-1; D unresolved. CDR1 and CDR2 (germline): GTSNPN, SVGIG (reference sequence). The CDR3 totals 12 residues. V was clipped by 5 bases and J by 1 base, with 8 bases between them. The CDR3: CAWQEGNTEAFF. The CDR3 bases are TGTGCCTGGCAGGAGGGGAACACTGAAGCTTTCTTT.

This clone was found many times. Other DNA sequences from this sample encode an identical CDR3 as well. The V and J genes are TRBV2 and TRBJ2-3, with no clear D. With 7 bases removed from V and 5 bases from J, the gap between germline ends came to 19 bases. From germline, CDR1 is SNHLY and CDR2 FYNNEI. This CDR3 comprises 15 residues. DNA of the CDR3: TGTGCCAGCAATGGGTGGAGTCCCTCGGGAGATACGCAGTATTTT. It encodes CASNGWSPSGDTQYF.

This clone was observed many times. This may be a read error, as it is one base from a much larger clone. The chain links TRBV12-3 or TRBV12-4 to TRBJ2-4; 11 bases fit TRBD1. This CDR3 is 15 amino acids long. V trimming: 5 bases; J trimming: 7 bases; junction bases outside the gene matches: 7. The CDR3 coding sequence is TGTGCCAGCAGTCATAGGACAGGGGGCGTGAACATTCAGTACTTC. Translated: CASSHRTGGVNIQYF.

This clone was observed many times. The chain carries TRBV7-2 and TRBJ1-1; no reliable D call. Looked up from germline, CDR1 is SGHTA and CDR2 is FQGNSA. The CDR3 is 14 residues long. Trimming shortened V by 5 bases and J by 2 bases, and 12 bases separated the two germline ends. The CDR3 nucleotides are TGTGCCAGCAGCCCCCCGGTTGTTAACACTGAAGCTTTCTTT. It translates to CASSPPVVNTEAFF. The full variable domain, rest sourced from reference TRBV7-2 and TRBJ1-1, is GAGVSQSPSNKVTEKGKDVELRCDPISGHTALYWYRQSLGQGLEFLIYFQGNSAPDKSGLPSDRFSAERTGGSVSTLTIQRTQQEDSAVYLCASSPPVVNTEAFFGQGTRLTVV.

This clone was seen repeatedly, ten times or more. The chain carries TRBV28 and TRBJ1-2, with D perhaps matching TRBD1 (5 bases). CDR3 length: 17 residues. Germline V gene lookup returns CDR1 MDHEN and CDR2 SYDVKM. Trimming removed 4 bases from V and 6 bases from J, with 24 bases in between. The CDR3, as DNA: TGTGCCAGCAGTTCCGGTGGGGCAGGACGTAAGGCGGATGGCTACACCTTC. Encoded protein: CASSSGGAGRKADGYTF.

This clone is medium-sized by share. The rearrangement uses TRBV12-3 or TRBV12-4 and TRBJ2-4, with no clear D. V shed 5 bases and J shed 8 bases, with 10 bases lying between them. The CDR3 has 12 amino acids. The CDR3 loop reads CASSQDGYIQYF. CDR3 sequence (DNA): TGTGCCAGCAGTCAAGATGGTTACATTCAGTACTTC.

The table lists this clone with a few counts. CDR3 in amino acids: CATSDFTGGKETQYF. CDR3 coding DNA: TGTGCCACCAGTGATTTCACAGGGGGAAAAGAGACCCAGTACTTC. V and J are TRBV24-1 and TRBJ2-5; 8 nucleotides agree with TRBD1. The CDR3 extends over 15 amino acids. V shed 1 base, J shed 3 bases, and the junction held 3 bases outside the gene matches. Looked up from germline, CDR1 is KGHDR and CDR2 is SFDVKD.

This clone was seen at least ten times. This chain connects TRBV20-1 to TRBJ2-7, with 9 bases fitting TRBD2. V was pared by 5 bases and J by 3 bases, with 2 bases of the junction left unmatched. Looked up from germline, CDR1 is DFQATT and CDR2 is SNEGSKA (reference sequence). The CDR3 loop spans 12 amino acids. In DNA form, the CDR3 reads TGCAGTGCTGAGCGGGGGGTCTACGAGCAGTACTTC. Its translation is CSAERGVYEQYF.

Sample share makes this clone large (0.1 to 1%). This chain joins TRBV5-1 and TRBJ2-1, with D unclear. The CDR3 is 17 amino acids. CDR1 SGHRS and CDR2 YFSETQ come from the germline V gene. Trimming removed 4 bases from V and 0 bases from J, with 17 bases in between. The CDR3 region has the DNA TGCGCCAGCAGCCCCATGCCCGCGGAAAGCTCCTACAATGAGCAGTTCTTC. It codes for CASSPMPAESSYNEQFF.

This clone came up many times. The J gene is TRBJ2-1, the V gene TRBV2; D unresolved. Germline V gene data show CDR1 as SNHLY and CDR2 as FYNNEI. This CDR3 comprises 13 residues. V gave up 6 bases and J gave up 5 bases, with 11 bases separating them. The CDR3 reads CASRKVGNNEQFF. Written as DNA, the CDR3 is TGTGCCAGCAGGAAGGTAGGGAACAATGAGCAGTTCTTC. The full variable domain, completed using reference TRBV2 and TRBJ2-1, is EPEVTQTPSHQVTQMGQEVILRCVPISNHLYFYWYRQILGQKVEFLVSFYNNEISEKSEIFDDQFSVERPDGSNFTLKIRSTKLEDSAMYFCASRKVGNNEQFFGPGTRLTVL.

By proportion, this clone is large (0.1 to 1%). The genes are TRBV7-9 and TRBJ1-1; possibly TRBD1 for D (5 bases). Germline CDR1 SEHNR, CDR2 FQNEAQ (reference sequence). The CDR3 contains 15 residues. Trimming cost V 2 bases and J 6 bases, with 16 bases left between them. CDR3 nucleotides: TGTGCCAGCAGCTTATCCCCAGGGTTGGGAGCTGAAGCTTTCTTT. It is translated as CASSLSPGLGAEAFF.

This clone was seen repeatedly, ten times or more. CDR3 protein: CASRGSMTANYGYTF. The CDR3 DNA reads TGTGCCAGCAGGGGATCAATGACAGCTAACTATGGCTACACCTTC. V gene TRBV12-3 or TRBV12-4 combines with J gene TRBJ1-2; maybe TRBD1 (5 bases). The CDR3 has 15 amino acids. Trimming shortened V by 6 bases and J by 0 bases, and 14 bases separated the two germline ends.

This clone came up many times. The gene calls are TRBV29-1 and TRBJ1-2; D possibly corresponds to TRBD1 (6 bases). The CDR3 loop spans 14 amino acids. CDR1 and CDR2 (germline): SQVTM, ANQGSEA. V lost 6 bases, J lost 1 base, and 15 bases lay in between. The CDR3 DNA follows: TGCAGCGTCGCACTTGGACAGCTTAACTATGGCTACACCTTC. This gives the protein CSVALGQLNYGYTF.

There are many counts of this clone. This sequence joins TRBV4-2 and TRBJ2-7, with a tentative D call TRBD2 (5 bases). V lost 0 bases, J lost 4 bases, and 13 bases lay in between. Per germline, CDR1 LGHNA and CDR2 YNFKEQ. The CDR3 totals 15 residues. The CDR3 loop reads CASSQDTGGPYEQYF. CDR3 nucleotides: TGTGCCAGCAGCCAAGACACGGGCGGGCCTTACGAGCAGTACTTC.

This clone was counted at least ten times. The chain is built from TRBV12-5 and TRBJ1-1; a weak D match, TRBD1 (5 bases). V was shortened by 1 base and J by 7 bases, with 10 bases between the two germline ends. Germline V gives CDR1 LGHNT, CDR2 FRNRAP. The CDR3 covers 13 residues. The CDR3 region has the DNA TGTGCTAGTGGTTTGGGGGACGTCCTTGAAGCTTTCTTT. This translates into CASGLGDVLEAFF.